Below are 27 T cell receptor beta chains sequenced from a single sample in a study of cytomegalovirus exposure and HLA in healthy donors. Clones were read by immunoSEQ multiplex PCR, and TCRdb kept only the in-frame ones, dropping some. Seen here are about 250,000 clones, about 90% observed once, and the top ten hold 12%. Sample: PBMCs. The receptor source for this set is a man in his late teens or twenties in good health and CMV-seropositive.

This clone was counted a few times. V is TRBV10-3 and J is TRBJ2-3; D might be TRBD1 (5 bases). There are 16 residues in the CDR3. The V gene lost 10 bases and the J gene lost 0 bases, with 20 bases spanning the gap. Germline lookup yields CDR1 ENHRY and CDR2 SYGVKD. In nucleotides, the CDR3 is TGTGCCACTACAGGACGGTCGAGATTGAGCACAGATACGCAGTATTTT. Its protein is CATTGRSRLSTDTQYF.

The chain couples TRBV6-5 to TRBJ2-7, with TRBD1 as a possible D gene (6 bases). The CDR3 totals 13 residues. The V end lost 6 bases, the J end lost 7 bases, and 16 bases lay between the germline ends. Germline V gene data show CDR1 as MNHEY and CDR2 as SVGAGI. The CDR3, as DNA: TGTGCCAGCAGGGAAGGGGGAGCACGGGAGCAGTACTTC. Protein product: CASREGGAREQYF.

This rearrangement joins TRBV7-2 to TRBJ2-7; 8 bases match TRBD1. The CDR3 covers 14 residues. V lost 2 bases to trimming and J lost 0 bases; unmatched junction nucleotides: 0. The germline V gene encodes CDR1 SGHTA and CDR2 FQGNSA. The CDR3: CASSLTGGSYEQYF. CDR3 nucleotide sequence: TGTGCCAGCAGCTTAACAGGGGGCTCCTACGAGCAGTACTTC.

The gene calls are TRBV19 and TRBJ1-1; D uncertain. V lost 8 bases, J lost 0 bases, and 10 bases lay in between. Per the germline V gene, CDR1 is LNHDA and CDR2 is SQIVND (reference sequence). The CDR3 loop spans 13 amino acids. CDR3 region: CASVDGMNTEAFF. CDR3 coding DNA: TGTGCCAGTGTGGACGGAATGAACACTGAAGCTTTCTTT.

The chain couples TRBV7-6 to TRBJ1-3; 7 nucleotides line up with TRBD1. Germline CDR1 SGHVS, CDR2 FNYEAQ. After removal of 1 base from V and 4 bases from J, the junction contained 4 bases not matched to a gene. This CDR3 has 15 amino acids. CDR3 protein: CASSLGPGGGNTIYF. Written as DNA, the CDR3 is TGTGCCAGCAGCTTAGGGCCAGGGGGAGGAAACACCATATATTTT.

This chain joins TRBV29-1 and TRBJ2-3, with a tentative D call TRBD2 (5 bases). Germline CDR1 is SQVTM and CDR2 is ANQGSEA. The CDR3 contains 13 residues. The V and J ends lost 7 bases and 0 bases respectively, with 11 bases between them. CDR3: CSAGVPSTDTQYF. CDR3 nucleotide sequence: TGCAGCGCCGGGGTCCCAAGCACAGATACGCAGTATTTT.

CDR3 nucleotide sequence: TGTGCCAGCAGTATAACTAGCGGGAGTGATGAGCAGTTCTTC. Translation: CASSITSGSDEQFF. This chain joins TRBV27 and TRBJ2-1, with TRBD2 identical over 11 bases. V lost 5 bases and J lost 8; bases outside the gene matches: 5. Germline CDR1 MNHEY, CDR2 SMNVEV (reference sequence). This CDR3 spans 14 amino acids.

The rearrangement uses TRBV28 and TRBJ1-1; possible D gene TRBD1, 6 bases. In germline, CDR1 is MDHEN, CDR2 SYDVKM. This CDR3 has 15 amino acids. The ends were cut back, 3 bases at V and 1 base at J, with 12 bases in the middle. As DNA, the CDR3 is TGTGCCAGCAGTTTCATGTCACAGGGGAACACTGAAGCTTTCTTT. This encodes CASSFMSQGNTEAFF.

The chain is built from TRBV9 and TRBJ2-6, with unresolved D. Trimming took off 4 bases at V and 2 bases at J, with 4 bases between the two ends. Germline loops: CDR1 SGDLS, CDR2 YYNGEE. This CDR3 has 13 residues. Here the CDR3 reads CASSPPGANVLTF. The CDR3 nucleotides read TGTGCCAGCAGCCCCCCTGGGGCCAACGTCCTGACTTTC.

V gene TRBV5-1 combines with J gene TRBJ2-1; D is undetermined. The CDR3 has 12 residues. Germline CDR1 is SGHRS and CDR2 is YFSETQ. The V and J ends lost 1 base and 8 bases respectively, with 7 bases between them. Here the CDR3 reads CASSLLSYEQFF. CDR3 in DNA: TGCGCCAGCAGCTTGCTGTCCTATGAGCAGTTCTTC.

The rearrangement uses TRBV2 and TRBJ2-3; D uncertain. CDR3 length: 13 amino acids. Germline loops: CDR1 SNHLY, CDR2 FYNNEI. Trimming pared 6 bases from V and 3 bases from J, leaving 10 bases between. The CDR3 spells CASRASWTDTQYF. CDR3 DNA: TGTGCCAGCAGGGCTAGTTGGACAGATACGCAGTATTTT.

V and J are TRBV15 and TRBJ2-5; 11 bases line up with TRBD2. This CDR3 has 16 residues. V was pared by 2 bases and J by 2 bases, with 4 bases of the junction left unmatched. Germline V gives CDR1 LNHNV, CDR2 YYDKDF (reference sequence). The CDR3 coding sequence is TGTGCCACCAGCAGATACGGGACTAGCGGTCAAGAGACCCAGTACTTC. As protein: CATSRYGTSGQETQYF. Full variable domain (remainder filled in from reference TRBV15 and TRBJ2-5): DAMVIQNPRYQVTQFGKPVTLSCSQTLNHNVMYWYQQKSSQAPKLLFHYYDKDFNNEADTPDNFQSRRPNTSFCFLDIRSPGLGDTAMYLCATSRYGTSGQETQYFGPGTRLLVL.

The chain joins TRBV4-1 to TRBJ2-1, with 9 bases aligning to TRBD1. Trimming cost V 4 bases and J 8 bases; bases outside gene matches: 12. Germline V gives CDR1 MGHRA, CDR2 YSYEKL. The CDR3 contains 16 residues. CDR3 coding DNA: TGCGCCAGCAGCCTGTCCGGGACAGGGAATTGGGATGAGCAGTTCTTC. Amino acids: CASSLSGTGNWDEQFF.

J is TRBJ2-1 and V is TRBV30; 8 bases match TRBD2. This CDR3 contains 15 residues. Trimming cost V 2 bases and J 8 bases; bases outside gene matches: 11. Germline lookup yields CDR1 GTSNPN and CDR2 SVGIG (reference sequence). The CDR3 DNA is TGTGCCTGGAGTCCAGGACTAGCACCGACGGATGAGCAGTTCTTC. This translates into CAWSPGLAPTDEQFF.

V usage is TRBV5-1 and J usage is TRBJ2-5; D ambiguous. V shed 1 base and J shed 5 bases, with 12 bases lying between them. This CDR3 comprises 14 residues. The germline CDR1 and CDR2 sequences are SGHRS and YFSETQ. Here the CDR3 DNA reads TGCGCCAGCAGCTTGATAACTCTCCGGGAGACCCAGTACTTC. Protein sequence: CASSLITLRETQYF. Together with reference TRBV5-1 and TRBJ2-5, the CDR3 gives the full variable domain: KAGVTQTPRYLIKTRGQQVTLSCSPISGHRSVSWYQQTPGQGLQFLFEYFSETQRNKGNFPGRFSGRQFSNSRSEMNVSTLELGDSALYLCASSLITLRETQYFGPGTRLLVL.

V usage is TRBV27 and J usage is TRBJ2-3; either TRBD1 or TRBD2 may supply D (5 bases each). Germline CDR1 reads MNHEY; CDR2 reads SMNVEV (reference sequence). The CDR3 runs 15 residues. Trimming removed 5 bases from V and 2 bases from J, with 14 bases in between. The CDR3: CASSLTGASTDTQYF. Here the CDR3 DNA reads TGTGCCAGCAGTCTTACCGGGGCCTCCACAGATACGCAGTATTTT.

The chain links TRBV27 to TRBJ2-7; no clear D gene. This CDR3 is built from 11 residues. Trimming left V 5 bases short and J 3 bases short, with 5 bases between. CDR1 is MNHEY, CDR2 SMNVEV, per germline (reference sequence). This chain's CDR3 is CASSRYYEQYF. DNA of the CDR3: TGTGCCAGCAGTCGGTACTACGAGCAGTACTTC.

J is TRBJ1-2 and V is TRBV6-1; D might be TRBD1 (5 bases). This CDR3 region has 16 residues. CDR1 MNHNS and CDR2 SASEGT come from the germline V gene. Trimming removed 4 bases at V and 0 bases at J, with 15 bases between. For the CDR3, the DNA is TGTGCCAGCAGTGTCAGATCCGGGACGGCTAACTATGGCTACACCTTC. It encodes CASSVRSGTANYGYTF.

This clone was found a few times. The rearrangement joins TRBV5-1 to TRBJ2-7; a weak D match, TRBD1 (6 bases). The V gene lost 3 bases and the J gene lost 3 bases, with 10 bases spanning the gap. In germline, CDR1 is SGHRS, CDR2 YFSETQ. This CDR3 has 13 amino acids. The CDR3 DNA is TGCGCCAGCAGCTCGATACAGGGCTACGAGCAGTACTTC. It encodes CASSSIQGYEQYF.

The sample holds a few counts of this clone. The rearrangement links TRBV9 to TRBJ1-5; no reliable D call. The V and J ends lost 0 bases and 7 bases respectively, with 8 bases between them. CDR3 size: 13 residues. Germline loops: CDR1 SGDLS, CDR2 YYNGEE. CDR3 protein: CASSVGDQQPQHF. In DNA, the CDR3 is TGTGCCAGCAGCGTAGGGGATCAACAGCCCCAGCATTTT.

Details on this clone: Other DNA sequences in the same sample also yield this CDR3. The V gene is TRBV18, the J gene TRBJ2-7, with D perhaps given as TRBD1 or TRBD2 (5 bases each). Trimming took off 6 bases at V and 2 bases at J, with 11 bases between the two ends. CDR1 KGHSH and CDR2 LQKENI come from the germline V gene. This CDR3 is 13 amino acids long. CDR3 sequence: CASSPTGPYEQYF. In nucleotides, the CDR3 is TGTGCCAGCTCCCCCACGGGGCCCTACGAGCAGTACTTC.

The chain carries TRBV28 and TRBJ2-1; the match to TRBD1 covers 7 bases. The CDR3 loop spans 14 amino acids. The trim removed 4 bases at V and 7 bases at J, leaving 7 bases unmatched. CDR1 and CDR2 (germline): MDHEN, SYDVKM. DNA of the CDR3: TGTGCCAGCAGTTCACCGGGACAGACAAATGAGCAGTTCTTC. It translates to CASSSPGQTNEQFF.

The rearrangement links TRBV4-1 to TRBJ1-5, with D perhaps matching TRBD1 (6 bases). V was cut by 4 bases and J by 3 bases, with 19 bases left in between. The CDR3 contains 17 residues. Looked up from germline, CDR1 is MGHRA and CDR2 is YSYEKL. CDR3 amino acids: CASSPGRQGSLNQPQHF. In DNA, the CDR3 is TGCGCCAGCAGCCCTGGGAGGCAGGGGTCCCTCAATCAGCCCCAGCATTTT.

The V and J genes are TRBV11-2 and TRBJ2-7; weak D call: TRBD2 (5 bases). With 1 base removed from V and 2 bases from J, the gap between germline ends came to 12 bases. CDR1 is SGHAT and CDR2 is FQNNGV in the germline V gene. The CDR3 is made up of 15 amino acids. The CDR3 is CASSLVGGPTYEQYF. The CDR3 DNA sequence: TGTGCCAGCAGCTTAGTCGGAGGACCCACCTACGAGCAGTACTTC.

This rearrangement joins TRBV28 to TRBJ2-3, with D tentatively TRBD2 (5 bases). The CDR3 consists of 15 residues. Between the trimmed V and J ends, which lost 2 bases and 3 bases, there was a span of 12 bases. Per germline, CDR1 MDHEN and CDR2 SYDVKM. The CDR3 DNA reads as TGTGCCAGCAGTTTAAGAGGGTTGGGTACAGATACGCAGTATTTT. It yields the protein CASSLRGLGTDTQYF. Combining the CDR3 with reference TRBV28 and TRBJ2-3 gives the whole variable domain DVKVTQSSRYLVKRTGEKVFLECVQDMDHENMFWYRQDPGLGLRLIYFSYDVKMKEKGDIPEGYSVSREKKERFSLILESASTNQTSMYLCASSLRGLGTDTQYFGPGTRLTVL.

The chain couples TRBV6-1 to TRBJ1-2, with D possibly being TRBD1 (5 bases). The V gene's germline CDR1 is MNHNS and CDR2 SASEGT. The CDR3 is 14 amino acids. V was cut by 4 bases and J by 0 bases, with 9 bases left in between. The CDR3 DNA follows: TGTGCCAGCAGTGCTCCGACAGCTAACTATGGCTACACCTTC. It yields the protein CASSAPTANYGYTF.

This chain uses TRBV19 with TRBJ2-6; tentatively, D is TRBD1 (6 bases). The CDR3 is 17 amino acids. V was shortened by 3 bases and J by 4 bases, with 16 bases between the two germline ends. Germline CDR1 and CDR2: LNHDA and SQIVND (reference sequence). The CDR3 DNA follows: TGTGCCAGTAGTATCTGGGGGCGAGTATCCGGGGCCAACGTCCTGACTTTC. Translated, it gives CASSIWGRVSGANVLTF.